This TCR beta chain was recovered during a study of blood T cell repertoires in COVID-19. Study-wide context: There were acute and convalescent COVID-19 samples, and they came from the United States, Italy and Spain.

Per the authors' pipeline: Using reference gene primer amplification, nucleated cell counts were estimated. Some clones are missing from TCRdb's copy, which holds only in-frame ones; the method was immunoSEQ multiplex PCR. That table gives V, J and clone size, and the DNA gave D and trimming. The sample consists of roughly 80,000 clones, about three quarters of them appearing once. The CDR3 extends over 16 amino acids. Looked up from germline, CDR1 is SGHTA and CDR2 is FQGNSA. Unmatched junction bases numbered 6, after V lost 3 bases and J lost 0 bases. The V and J genes are TRBV7-2 and TRBJ2-7; 9 bases are shared with TRBD1. Sequenced input: peripheral blood. This clonotype originated in a human donor in a cohort sampled during active COVID-19. CDR3 sequence reads: CASSFINRGHSYEQYF. CDR3 DNA: TGTGCCAGCAGCTTCATAAACAGGGGGCACTCCTACGAGCAGTACTTC.